This TCR beta chain was documented in a study of shared clonotypes between healthy human individuals. Germline V gives CDR1 MNHEY, CDR2 SMNVEV (reference sequence). The CDR3 runs 14 residues. Trimming took off 6 bases at V and 0 bases at J, with 11 bases between the two ends. Naive CD8 cells lacked CD45RO and underwent positive selection for CCR7, leaving out terminally differentiated effector memory CD45RA+ cells. The assay was immunoSEQ multiplex PCR, and TCRdb's table has in-frame clones only and misses some. Of under 1 million clones in the sample, 85% to 95% were seen once. Sample: naive CD8+ T cells sorted from blood. The V and J genes are TRBV27 and TRBJ1-1; possibly TRBD1 for D (6 bases). The source is a man younger than 45 in good health. The CDR3 nucleotides read TGTGCCAGCAGCTCCCGACAGGTGAACACTGAAGCTTTCTTT. This translates into CASSSRQVNTEAFF.